This T cell receptor beta chain was profiled in a study of shared clonotypes between healthy human individuals. A word on this clone: Its antigen is as yet unknown.

Across several immunoSEQ plates, the genomic DNA of each subset was split evenly. The repertoire was sequenced with immunoSEQ multiplex PCR; TCRdb's copy has only in-frame clones and lacks some. Here the sample spans around 1,900,000 clones, roughly 93% being singletons. Regarding the study as a whole: Across a handful of donors, naive CD4 shared around 5.4%, naive CD8 more than 3%, memory CD4 roughly 2.1%, memory CD8 roughly 0.37%. Generally, naive subsets (rather than memory subsets) showed larger estimated richness.

From germline, CDR1 is ENHRY and CDR2 SYGVKD. CDR3 length: 16 amino acids. J was trimmed by 3 bases and V by 6 bases; bases with no gene match: 8. Naive CD8 populations comprised CD45RO-negative cells positively selected for CCR7, excluding terminally differentiated effector memory CD45RA+ cells. The chain recombines TRBV10-3 with TRBJ2-6; 7 nucleotides line up with TRBD2. The sample was naive CD8+ T cells from PBMCs. The sequence was collected from a man aged 18 to 30 in good health. Some clones in this sample may be carry-over from other donors' samples. CDR3 region: CAIRRELVGGANVLTF. The CDR3 DNA follows: TGTGCCATCAGGCGGGAGTTGGTAGGTGGGGCCAACGTCCTGACTTTC.